This is a list of T cell receptor beta chains from one sample in a study of patients and donors after allogeneic stem cell transplantation. TCRdb passed the RT-PCR reads through MiXCR, listing each CDR3 protein once. The sample includes 900 or so distinct CDR3 sequences, 23% of them seen just once. Sequencing used blood, either unsorted or a sorted T cell fraction (not recorded which). These receptors originate from a human donor who was either an allogeneic HSCT recipient or a stem cell or donor lymphocyte infusion donor (not recorded which). It is not recorded whose cells these are; they may come from a transplant donor. Each CDR3 is given with its conserved first and last residue. The D gene is left open where the match is weak. Clone size, where shown, is once, few, many, or a class for clones that have expanded.

V gene: TRBV7-2
J gene: TRBJ2-7
D gene: TRBD1
clone size: few
CDR3 protein: CASQTGPGYEQYF
CDR3 DNA: TGTGCCAGTCAGACAGGGCCTGGGTACGAGCAGTACTTC

V gene: TRBV29-1
J gene: TRBJ2-3
D gene: TRBD2
clone size: -
CDR3 protein: CSAAGTSGVDTQYF
CDR3 DNA: TGCAGCGCCGCCGGGACTAGCGGGGTAGATACGCAGTATTTT

V gene: TRBV29-1
J gene: TRBJ2-5
D gene: -
clone size: -
CDR3 protein: CSVVLQGKTQYF
CDR3 DNA: TGCAGCGTTGTCTTACAGGGAAAGACCCAGTACTTC

V gene: TRBV4-1
J gene: TRBJ2-1
D gene: TRBD2
clone size: -
CDR3 protein: CASSQATSGQSSYNEQFF
CDR3 DNA: TGCGCCAGCAGCCAAGCCACTAGCGGGCAGAGCTCCTACAATGAGCAGTTCTTC

V gene: TRBV30
J gene: TRBJ2-7
D gene: -
clone size: -
CDR3 protein: CAWSLPARMSATYEQYF
CDR3 DNA: TGTGCCTGGAGTCTCCCGGCTCGGATGTCCGCGACCTACGAGCAGTACTTC

V gene: TRBV29-1
J gene: TRBJ1-2
D gene: -
clone size: few
CDR3 protein: CSVEFGTRDGYTF
CDR3 DNA: TGCAGCGTTGAGTTTGGCACGAGGGATGGCTACACCTTC

V gene: TRBV12-3/TRBV12-4
J gene: TRBJ1-1
D gene: TRBD1
clone size: -
CDR3 protein: CASSTGQGANTEAFF
CDR3 DNA: TGTGCCAGCAGTACAGGACAGGGGGCGAACACTGAAGCTTTCTTT

V gene: TRBV7-2
J gene: TRBJ2-2
D gene: TRBD1
clone size: few
CDR3 protein: CASRDRTGGNTGELFF
CDR3 DNA: TGTGCCAGCAGGGATCGGACAGGGGGCAACACCGGGGAGCTGTTTTTT

V gene: TRBV30
J gene: TRBJ1-1
D gene: -
clone size: -
CDR3 protein: CAWALDSITEAFF
CDR3 DNA: TGTGCCTGGGCCCTAGACAGTATTACTGAAGCTTTCTTT

V gene: TRBV4-2
J gene: TRBJ1-6
D gene: -
clone size: few
CDR3 protein: CASSPMMGESPLHF
CDR3 DNA: TGTGCCAGCAGCCCGATGATGGGGGAATCACCCCTCCACTTT

V gene: TRBV2
J gene: TRBJ2-2
D gene: -
clone size: few
CDR3 protein: CASSVLGPTGELFF
CDR3 DNA: TGTGCCAGCAGTGTTCTGGGACCGACCGGGGAGCTGTTTTTT

V gene: TRBV11-1
J gene: TRBJ1-5
D gene: -
clone size: -
CDR3 protein: CASSFSSNQPQHF
CDR3 DNA: TGTGCCAGCAGCTTCTCTAGCAATCAGCCCCAGCATTTT

V gene: TRBV7-2
J gene: TRBJ2-2
D gene: TRBD2
clone size: large
CDR3 protein: CASSSQGTINTGELFF
CDR3 DNA: TGTGCCAGCAGCTCTCAAGGGACTATAAACACCGGGGAGCTGTTTTTT

V gene: TRBV10-3
J gene: TRBJ2-7
D gene: -
clone size: few
CDR3 protein: CATQKAFTYEQYF
CDR3 DNA: TGTGCCACCCAAAAGGCCTTTACCTACGAGCAGTACTTC

V gene: TRBV12-3/TRBV12-4
J gene: TRBJ1-5
D gene: -
clone size: few
CDR3 protein: CASSLARAVQPQHF
CDR3 DNA: TGTGCCAGCAGTTTAGCCAGGGCTGTACAGCCCCAGCATTTT

V gene: TRBV19
J gene: TRBJ2-1
D gene: TRBD2
clone size: -
CDR3 protein: CASSLPGLGEQFF
CDR3 DNA: TGTGCCAGTAGTCTACCGGGACTAGGTGAGCAGTTCTTC

V gene: TRBV5-4
J gene: TRBJ1-2
D gene: -
clone size: few
CDR3 protein: CASSSGSEANYGYTF
CDR3 DNA: TGTGCCAGCAGCTCGGGCAGCGAAGCTAACTATGGCTACACCTTC

V gene: TRBV2
J gene: TRBJ1-2
D gene: -
clone size: few
CDR3 protein: CASSSLPEGYYGYTF
CDR3 DNA: TGTGCCAGCAGCTCCCTGCCGGAGGGATACTATGGCTACACCTTC

V gene: TRBV9
J gene: TRBJ2-3
D gene: -
clone size: -
CDR3 protein: CASSVGDTQYF
CDR3 DNA: TGTGCCAGCAGCGTAGGGGATACGCAGTATTTT

V gene: TRBV7-2
J gene: TRBJ1-5
D gene: -
clone size: -
CDR3 protein: CASSLRGEQPQHF
CDR3 DNA: TGTGCCAGCAGCTTAAGGGGGGAGCAGCCCCAGCATTTT

V gene: TRBV12-2
J gene: TRBJ2-7
D gene: -
clone size: few
CDR3 protein: CASRPRRGGEQYF
CDR3 DNA: TGTGCAAGTCGCCCCCGTAGGGGGGGCGAGCAGTACTTC

V gene: TRBV6-6
J gene: TRBJ2-7
D gene: -
clone size: -
CDR3 protein: CASSYRARNSYEQYF
CDR3 DNA: TGTGCCAGCAGTTACAGGGCCCGGAACTCCTACGAGCAGTACTTC

V gene: TRBV4-1
J gene: TRBJ1-1
D gene: -
clone size: -
CDR3 protein: CASRRGESTEAFF
CDR3 DNA: TGCGCCAGCAGAAGGGGTGAGAGCACTGAAGCTTTCTTT

V gene: TRBV6-5
J gene: TRBJ2-2
D gene: TRBD1
clone size: -
CDR3 protein: CASSRQGETGELFF
CDR3 DNA: TGTGCCAGCAGTCGACAGGGAGAAACCGGGGAGCTGTTTTTT

V gene: TRBV11-2
J gene: TRBJ2-1
D gene: -
clone size: -
CDR3 protein: CASSREGGEQFF
CDR3 DNA: TGTGCCAGCAGCCGTGAGGGGGGGGAGCAGTTCTTC

V gene: TRBV6-5
J gene: TRBJ2-1
D gene: -
clone size: -
CDR3 protein: CASRRQTAYNEQFF
CDR3 DNA: TGTGCCAGCAGACGTCAGACAGCGTACAATGAGCAGTTCTTC

V gene: TRBV9
J gene: TRBJ2-5
D gene: TRBD1
clone size: hyperexpanded
CDR3 protein: CASGGQGRETQYF
CDR3 DNA: TGTGCCAGCGGTGGACAGGGTCGGGAGACCCAGTACTTC

V gene: TRBV28
J gene: TRBJ1-2
D gene: -
clone size: -
CDR3 protein: CASSNLDYGYTF
CDR3 DNA: TGTGCCAGCAGTAATTTAGACTATGGCTACACCTTC

V gene: TRBV4-1
J gene: TRBJ2-7
D gene: -
clone size: few
CDR3 protein: CASSQVVGAYEQYF
CDR3 DNA: TGCGCCAGCAGCCAAGTGGTCGGGGCCTACGAGCAGTACTTC

V gene: TRBV2
J gene: TRBJ1-2
D gene: TRBD1
clone size: few
CDR3 protein: CASSEARGQGYTF
CDR3 DNA: TGTGCCAGCAGTGAAGCCAGGGGGCAGGGCTACACCTTC

V gene: TRBV7-2
J gene: TRBJ2-7
D gene: TRBD1
clone size: few
CDR3 protein: CASSQRQGTNEQYF
CDR3 DNA: TGTGCCAGCAGCCAAAGACAGGGGACCAACGAGCAGTACTTC

V gene: TRBV7-6
J gene: TRBJ2-1
D gene: -
clone size: large
CDR3 protein: CASSLEGTPGEQFF
CDR3 DNA: TGTGCCAGCAGCTTAGAAGGGACCCCTGGTGAGCAGTTCTTC

V gene: TRBV7-8
J gene: TRBJ1-1
D gene: -
clone size: -
CDR3 protein: CASSSGDGYTEAFF
CDR3 DNA: TGTGCCAGCAGCTCCGGGGACGGATACACTGAAGCTTTCTTT